The clone carrying this TCR beta chain was seen once. Antigen specificity is unknown. Sequencing was performed with immunoSEQ multiplex PCR; in TCRdb, only in-frame clones are kept and a portion is missing. The sample carries 150,000 or so clones, about nine tenths recorded once. Looked up from germline, CDR1 is SGHAT and CDR2 is FQNNGV. Losses at the gene ends were 3 bases for V and 8 bases for J; bases not matched to a gene: 4. The CDR3 is 14 residues long. The entry originates in a study of T cell responses to AZD1222 COVID-19 vaccine. Across the study: Combined were second doses at about 4 or about 12 weeks.

Findings and caveats of the study: Researchers report vaccine-associated CD4 TCRs spanning spike, with dominance at 160-218 and 743-854. Donors, mostly white British, included more females; clonal diversity was possibly underestimated. Samples come after the peak T cell response, not at day 14.

The chain joins TRBV11-2 to TRBJ2-4, with TRBD1 matching 10 bases. This clonotype was sampled from an adult in good health. This specimen consisted of peripheral blood, obtained on day 0 of AZD1222 vaccination. The CDR3 sequence is CASSFSGTGDIQYF. CDR3 nucleotide sequence: TGTGCCAGCAGCTTTAGCGGGACAGGGGACATTCAGTACTTC.